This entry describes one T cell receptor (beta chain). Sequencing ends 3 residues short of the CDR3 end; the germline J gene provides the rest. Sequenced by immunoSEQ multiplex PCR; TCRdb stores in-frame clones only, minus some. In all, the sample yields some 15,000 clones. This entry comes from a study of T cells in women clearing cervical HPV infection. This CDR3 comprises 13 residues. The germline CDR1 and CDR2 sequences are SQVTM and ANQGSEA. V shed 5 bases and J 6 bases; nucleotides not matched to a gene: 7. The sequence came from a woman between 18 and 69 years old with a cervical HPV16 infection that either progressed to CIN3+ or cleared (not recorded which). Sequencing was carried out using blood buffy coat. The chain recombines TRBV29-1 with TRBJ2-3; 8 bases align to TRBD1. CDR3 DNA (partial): TGCAGCGTTACGACAGGGGTGGCCGATACG. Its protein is CSVTTGVADT. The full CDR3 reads CSVTTGVADTQYF.